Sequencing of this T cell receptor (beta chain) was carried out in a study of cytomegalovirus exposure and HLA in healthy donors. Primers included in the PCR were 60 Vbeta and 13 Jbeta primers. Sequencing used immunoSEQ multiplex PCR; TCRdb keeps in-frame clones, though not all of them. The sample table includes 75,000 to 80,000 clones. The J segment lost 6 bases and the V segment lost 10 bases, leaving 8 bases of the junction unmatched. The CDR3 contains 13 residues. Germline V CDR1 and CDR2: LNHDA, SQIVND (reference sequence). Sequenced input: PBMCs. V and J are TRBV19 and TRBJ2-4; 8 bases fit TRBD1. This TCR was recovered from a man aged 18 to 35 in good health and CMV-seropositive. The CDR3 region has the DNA TGTGCCACCGCAACAGGGGGACTAAACATTCAGTACTTC. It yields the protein CATATGGLNIQYF.